The rows below give T cell receptor beta chains drawn from one sample of a study of cytomegalovirus exposure and HLA in healthy donors. The repertoire was sequenced with immunoSEQ multiplex PCR; TCRdb's copy has only in-frame clones and lacks some. The sample holds fewer than 200,000 clones, about 88% seen once. The sequenced sample was PBMCs. These TCRs come from a girl in the first two years of life in good health and CMV-seronegative. Both conserved end residues are part of each CDR3. The order of the fields is V gene, D gene, J gene, clone size, CDR3 DNA, CDR3 protein. A D gene is named only where the DNA matches it firmly. Size is omitted from some rows. Given values are once, few, many or a class for expanded clones.

v_gene: TRBV7-9; d_gene: -; j_gene: TRBJ1-3; abundance: -; CDR3nt: TGTGCCAGCAGCTCAACCAGGCCAGACAGGCGCTACTCTGGAAACACCATATATTTT; CDR3aa: CASSSTRPDRRYSGNTIYF
v_gene: TRBV7-9; d_gene: TRBD2; j_gene: TRBJ2-3; abundance: -; CDR3nt: TGTGCCAGCAGCTATGGACTAGCGGGGTCCACAGATACGCAGTATTTT; CDR3aa: CASSYGLAGSTDTQYF
v_gene: TRBV6-5; d_gene: -; j_gene: TRBJ1-6; abundance: -; CDR3nt: TGTGCCAGCACCAACCGGGGGGCGCATAATTCACCCCTCCACTTT; CDR3aa: CASTNRGAHNSPLHF
v_gene: TRBV25-1; d_gene: TRBD2; j_gene: TRBJ2-7; abundance: -; CDR3nt: TGTGCCAGCAGGGGACAGGGACTAGCGGGGGCCTACGAGCAGTACTTC; CDR3aa: CASRGQGLAGAYEQYF
v_gene: TRBV4-1; d_gene: TRBD2; j_gene: TRBJ2-7; abundance: -; CDR3nt: TGCGCCAGCAGCCGTAGTAAAGTAGCGGGGAAACCACCCTACGAGCAGTACTTC; CDR3aa: CASSRSKVAGKPPYEQYF
v_gene: TRBV6-6; d_gene: -; j_gene: TRBJ2-1; abundance: -; CDR3nt: TGTGCCAGCTCGGGACTCGTCTACAATGAGCAGTTCTTC; CDR3aa: CASSGLVYNEQFF
v_gene: TRBV25-1; d_gene: -; j_gene: TRBJ2-3; abundance: -; CDR3nt: TGTGCCAGCAGTGAATATTCGGGACAAATATACACAGATACGCAGTATTTT; CDR3aa: CASSEYSGQIYTDTQYF
v_gene: TRBV29-1; d_gene: TRBD1; j_gene: TRBJ2-3; abundance: -; CDR3nt: TGCAGCGTTGAAGATCAAGCACCGCACACCGGGACAGGGGTCCAACGTAGCACAGATACGCAGTATTTT; CDR3aa: CSVEDQAPHTGTGVQRSTDTQYF
v_gene: TRBV5-1; d_gene: TRBD2; j_gene: TRBJ2-1; abundance: -; CDR3nt: TGCGCCAGCAGTGCGGCGGTAGCGGGGTACAATGAGCAGTTCTTC; CDR3aa: CASSAAVAGYNEQFF
v_gene: TRBV7-9; d_gene: TRBD1; j_gene: TRBJ2-3; abundance: -; CDR3nt: TGTGCCAGCAGCCCGCGGGACAGGGTCACAGATACGCAGTATTTT; CDR3aa: CASSPRDRVTDTQYF
v_gene: TRBV11-2; d_gene: -; j_gene: TRBJ1-5; abundance: -; CDR3nt: TGTGCCAGCAGCTTCGACAGGCTTAGCAATCAGCCCCAGCATTTT; CDR3aa: CASSFDRLSNQPQHF
v_gene: TRBV9; d_gene: TRBD2; j_gene: TRBJ2-1; abundance: -; CDR3nt: TGTGCCAGCAGCGTAGGGGGTAGCGGGGGCCGGTACAATGAGCAGTTCTTC; CDR3aa: CASSVGGSGGRYNEQFF
v_gene: TRBV30; d_gene: -; j_gene: TRBJ1-5; abundance: -; CDR3nt: TGTGCCTGGAGTGCCCTAACAGGGAGGGAGCCCCAGCATTTT; CDR3aa: CAWSALTGREPQHF
v_gene: TRBV4-3; d_gene: -; j_gene: TRBJ2-7; abundance: -; CDR3nt: TGCGCCAGCAGCTCAGAAAAGGGGTACGAGCAGTACTTC; CDR3aa: CASSSEKGYEQYF
v_gene: TRBV7-2; d_gene: TRBD1; j_gene: TRBJ2-7; abundance: -; CDR3nt: TGTGCCAGCAGCTCTGGGGACAGGACGAAGTTGGGGCAGTACTTC; CDR3aa: CASSSGDRTKLGQYF
v_gene: TRBV19; d_gene: -; j_gene: TRBJ2-3; abundance: -; CDR3nt: TGTGCCAGTAGTATGGGGGCCCCCAGAACAGATACGCAGTATTTT; CDR3aa: CASSMGAPRTDTQYF
v_gene: TRBV5-1; d_gene: -; j_gene: TRBJ2-5; abundance: -; CDR3nt: TGCGCCAGCAGCTCGCCAGAGGGGGAAGTCAGGGAGACCCAGTACTTC; CDR3aa: CASSSPEGEVRETQYF
v_gene: TRBV4-1; d_gene: TRBD2; j_gene: TRBJ2-1; abundance: -; CDR3nt: TGCGCCAGCAGCCAAGCCCATGGTTTCCTAGCGGGAGACCCAGACTCCTACAATGAGCAGTTCTTC; CDR3aa: CASSQAHGFLAGDPDSYNEQFF
v_gene: TRBV6-1; d_gene: TRBD1; j_gene: TRBJ1-5; abundance: -; CDR3nt: TGTGCCAGCGTAGGGGGCTACAATCAGCCCCAGCATTTT; CDR3aa: CASVGGYNQPQHF
v_gene: TRBV2; d_gene: TRBD1; j_gene: TRBJ1-1; abundance: -; CDR3nt: TGTGCCAGCAGTTACACACAGGGGGAGGGCACTGAAGCTTTCTTT; CDR3aa: CASSYTQGEGTEAFF
v_gene: TRBV19; d_gene: TRBD1; j_gene: TRBJ1-2; abundance: once; CDR3nt: TGTGCCAGTAGTTTAGGGACAGGAATAAGGGACTATGGCTACACCTTC; CDR3aa: CASSLGTGIRDYGYTF
v_gene: TRBV5-8; d_gene: TRBD1; j_gene: TRBJ1-2; abundance: -; CDR3nt: TGTGCCAGCAGCCCACCGGGACAGGAGCTATATGGCTACACCTTC; CDR3aa: CASSPPGQELYGYTF
v_gene: TRBV5-1; d_gene: -; j_gene: TRBJ2-7; abundance: -; CDR3nt: TGCGCCAGCAGCCGGACTATGAACTCCTACGAGCAGTACTTC; CDR3aa: CASSRTMNSYEQYF
v_gene: TRBV30; d_gene: -; j_gene: TRBJ2-5; abundance: -; CDR3nt: TGTGCCTGGTCCTTAGCGGAGCAAGAGACCCAGTACTTC; CDR3aa: CAWSLAEQETQYF
v_gene: TRBV29-1; d_gene: TRBD2; j_gene: TRBJ2-7; abundance: -; CDR3nt: TGCAGCGTCACTGGACTAGCGGGAAGCTCCTACGAGCAGTACTTC; CDR3aa: CSVTGLAGSSYEQYF
v_gene: TRBV29-1; d_gene: TRBD2; j_gene: TRBJ2-1; abundance: -; CDR3nt: TGCAGCGTTGTGCGGGGGGGCCCTTCCTACAATGAGCAGTTCTTC; CDR3aa: CSVVRGGPSYNEQFF
v_gene: TRBV6-1; d_gene: -; j_gene: TRBJ2-7; abundance: once; CDR3nt: TGTGCCAGCAACGGGGATGCCTACGAGCAGTACTTC; CDR3aa: CASNGDAYEQYF
v_gene: TRBV5-1; d_gene: TRBD2; j_gene: TRBJ2-7; abundance: -; CDR3nt: TGCGCCAGCAGCTTGGGGGACTATCCCGCCTCTGACGAGCAGTACTTC; CDR3aa: CASSLGDYPASDEQYF
v_gene: TRBV11-1; d_gene: -; j_gene: TRBJ2-1; abundance: -; CDR3nt: TGTGCCAGCACCTTGGAGTTCCGGGGGAGCTCCTACAATGAGCAGTTCTTC; CDR3aa: CASTLEFRGSSYNEQFF
v_gene: TRBV6-1; d_gene: TRBD1; j_gene: TRBJ1-3; abundance: -; CDR3nt: TGTGCCAGCAGTAAACAGGGGCCGGTTGGGAACACCATATATTTT; CDR3aa: CASSKQGPVGNTIYF
v_gene: TRBV30; d_gene: -; j_gene: TRBJ1-5; abundance: -; CDR3nt: TGTGCCTGGAGTGCAGCCCGGGGAAGCAATCAGCCCCAGCATTTT; CDR3aa: CAWSAARGSNQPQHF
v_gene: TRBV27; d_gene: -; j_gene: TRBJ1-1; abundance: -; CDR3nt: TGTGCCAGCAGAACTACTTTCTCCATTATCGTGAACACTGAAGCTTTCTTT; CDR3aa: CASRTTFSIIVNTEAFF
v_gene: TRBV6-1; d_gene: -; j_gene: TRBJ2-7; abundance: few; CDR3nt: TGTGCCAGCAGTGAATGGGGGACTGGCGAGCAGTACTTC; CDR3aa: CASSEWGTGEQYF
v_gene: TRBV18; d_gene: TRBD1; j_gene: TRBJ1-5; abundance: -; CDR3nt: TGTGCCAGCTCACCAGACAGGGGAACCCTGGTGGGCAATCAGCCCCAGCATTTT; CDR3aa: CASSPDRGTLVGNQPQHF
v_gene: TRBV19; d_gene: TRBD1; j_gene: TRBJ2-7; abundance: -; CDR3nt: TGTGCCAGTAGTATTTCGGACAGGCCCTACGAGCAGTACTTC; CDR3aa: CASSISDRPYEQYF
v_gene: TRBV2; d_gene: -; j_gene: TRBJ1-4; abundance: -; CDR3nt: TGTGCCAGCAGTGAATTCCGGACAGCCGGAGACTTTTCGAATGAAAAACTGTTTTTT; CDR3aa: CASSEFRTAGDFSNEKLFF
v_gene: TRBV5-1; d_gene: -; j_gene: TRBJ1-4; abundance: few; CDR3nt: TGCGCCAGCAGCTTGAGGTCAGGGTCTAATGAAAAACTGTTTTTT; CDR3aa: CASSLRSGSNEKLFF
v_gene: TRBV30; d_gene: TRBD1; j_gene: TRBJ1-2; abundance: -; CDR3nt: TGTGCCCGGCGTGTGACAGGGCTTACCTATGGCTACACCTTC; CDR3aa: CARRVTGLTYGYTF
v_gene: TRBV6-6; d_gene: -; j_gene: TRBJ1-1; abundance: -; CDR3nt: TGTGCCAGCAGTTACTCGATACCCGGTACGAGCGAGGCTTTCTTT; CDR3aa: CASSYSIPGTSEAFF
v_gene: TRBV18; d_gene: TRBD1; j_gene: TRBJ1-5; abundance: -; CDR3nt: TGTGCCAGCGGACAGGGCGGCCTGCCCCAGCATTTT; CDR3aa: CASGQGGLPQHF
v_gene: TRBV21-1; d_gene: -; j_gene: TRBJ2-1; abundance: once; CDR3nt: TGTGCCAGCAGCCCCCCCCGGGACAGGGATAATGAGCAGTTCTTC; CDR3aa: CASSPPRDRDNEQFF
v_gene: TRBV19; d_gene: -; j_gene: TRBJ2-7; abundance: -; CDR3nt: TGTGCCAGTAGTGTGTCAGTGGTCTACGAGCAGTACTTC; CDR3aa: CASSVSVVYEQYF
v_gene: TRBV5-1; d_gene: TRBD2; j_gene: TRBJ2-3; abundance: -; CDR3nt: TGCGCCAGCAGCTTGTTGGGACTAGCGGGGGGGCTAACAGATACGCAGTATTTT; CDR3aa: CASSLLGLAGGLTDTQYF
v_gene: TRBV25-1; d_gene: TRBD2; j_gene: TRBJ2-7; abundance: -; CDR3nt: TGTGCCAGCAGTGAATCAGCGGGAGGGTTCCACGAGCAGTACTTC; CDR3aa: CASSESAGGFHEQYF
v_gene: TRBV15; d_gene: TRBD1; j_gene: TRBJ2-1; abundance: -; CDR3nt: TGTGCCACCAGCGGGGACAGGGGAGGGCAGTTCTTC; CDR3aa: CATSGDRGGQFF
v_gene: TRBV5-1; d_gene: -; j_gene: TRBJ2-5; abundance: -; CDR3nt: TGCGCCAGCAGCCTACAAGAGACCCAGTACTTC; CDR3aa: CASSLQETQYF
v_gene: TRBV19; d_gene: -; j_gene: TRBJ2-7; abundance: once; CDR3nt: TGTGCCAGTAGTGTGAAGCGGAGCTCCTACGAGCAGTACTTC; CDR3aa: CASSVKRSSYEQYF
v_gene: TRBV7-6; d_gene: TRBD1; j_gene: TRBJ2-2; abundance: once; CDR3nt: TGTGCCAGCAGCGCCCGGGACAGGGGGATAAAGAACACCGGGGAGCTGTTTTTT; CDR3aa: CASSARDRGIKNTGELFF